These 30 T cell receptor beta chains were sequenced from one sample in a study of T cell repertoires in cytomegalovirus infection (dated by TCRdb to about 2019). These receptors' targets are unknown. The sequencer was an Illumina HiSeq 1500. TCRdb applied fastp at Q25 and MiXCR to the public reads, then kept only in-frame beta chains. Each entry is one CDR3 protein sequence, shown with its most common DNA and genes. Recorded for this sample are hundreds of thousands of distinct CDR3 sequences; about 30% of them occurred a single time. The ten biggest clones cover around an eighth of the sample. Read against the paper, the sample's treatment or condition label means: in vitro stimulation with specific CMV peptide epitopes to enrich CMV-specific T cells. The sequencing used cultured CD8+ T cells from PBMCs, collected from culture after CMV antigen stimulation. All receptors derive from a human donor in good health (CMV status not recorded). Some clones in this sample may be carry-over from other donors' samples.

Concerning this clonotype itself: A read error may account for a junction end that differs from germline. V is TRBV27 and J is TRBJ2-3, with TRBD2 matching 13 bases. CDR3 size: 16 residues. Germline CDR1 reads MNHEY; CDR2 reads SMNVEV (reference sequence). The CDR3 region is CVSRQLAGGFTDTQYF. The CDR3 DNA reads as TGTGTCAGCAGGCAACTAGCGGGGGGGTTCACAGATACGCAGTATTTT.

This chain uses TRBV23-1 with TRBJ2-1, with 10 bases that match TRBD2. TRBV23-1 is reported as an ORF; its role is uncertain. The CDR3 loop spans 21 amino acids. The ends lost 0 bases at V and 2 bases at J; junction bases unmatched: 16. The CDR3 DNA sequence: TGCGCCAGCAGTCAATCGCCCCCACCCAGCGGGGGGGCCGGGACCTACAATGAGCAGTTCTTC. This translates into CASSQSPPPSGGAGTYNEQFF.

This clonotype was seen a handful of times. The chain carries TRBV6-1 and TRBJ2-7; a possible D gene is TRBD1 (6 bases). Germline V gives CDR1 MNHNS, CDR2 SASEGT. Trimming removed 2 bases from V and 5 bases from J, with 22 bases in between. CDR3 size: 17 residues. The CDR3 reads CASSEYGGRGVSDEQYF. The CDR3 DNA is TGTGCCAGCAGTGAATATGGGGGCCGAGGAGTAAGTGACGAGCAGTACTTC.

This clonotype was seen a single time. The chain couples TRBV10-3 to TRBJ2-7, with 13 bases matching TRBD2. The CDR3 covers 16 residues. J was trimmed by 6 bases and V by 3 bases; bases with no gene match: 8. Germline V gene sequence: CDR1 ENHRY, CDR2 SYGVKD. The CDR3 DNA reads as TGTGCCATCAGTGAACTAGCGGGGGGGCTTCGTCTCGAGCAGTACTTC. This encodes CAISELAGGLRLEQYF.

A note on this clonotype: The junction departs from germline at one end; a sequencing error may be responsible. The CDR3 is CASSFLLAGATYLNTGELFF. As DNA, the CDR3 is TGTGCCAGCAGTTTTTTACTAGCGGGGGCCACGTACTTGAACACCGGGGAGCTGTTCTTT. The rearrangement uses TRBV12-3 or TRBV12-4 and TRBJ2-2; 11 bases match TRBD2. The CDR3 has 20 amino acids.

In this sample, this clonotype turned up many times. The V gene is TRBV7-8, the J gene TRBJ2-3; 7 positions agree with TRBD2. V lost 6 bases, J lost 0 bases, and 12 bases stayed unmatched. Looked up from germline, CDR1 is SGHVS and CDR2 is FQNEAQ. CDR3 length: 17 residues. The DNA of the CDR3 is TGTGCCAGCAGAAGTTGGGGAGGGTCTGCGAGCACAGATACGCAGTATTTT. This translates into CASRSWGGSASTDTQYF.

This clonotype was detected only a few times. This rearrangement joins TRBV6-6 to TRBJ2-3; TRBD1 matches at 7 bases. Germline lookup yields CDR1 MNHNY and CDR2 SVGAGI (reference sequence). The CDR3 runs 14 residues. Losses at the gene ends were 2 bases for V and 3 bases for J; bases not matched to a gene: 2. In DNA form, the CDR3 reads TGTGCCAGCAGTTACGGGGGACAGACAGATACGCAGTATTTT. It encodes CASSYGGQTDTQYF.

This chain uses TRBV2 with TRBJ2-7; D possibly uses TRBD1 or TRBD2 (6 bases each). V dropped 10 bases and J dropped 5 bases, with 18 bases sitting between them. The CDR3 has 13 amino acids. CDR1 and CDR2 from the germline V gene are SNHLY and FYNNEI. CDR3 amino acids: CAIASGARNEQYF. The CDR3 nucleotides read TGTGCCATCGCGTCGGGGGCGCGAAACGAGCAGTACTTC.

V and J are TRBV6-4 and TRBJ1-1, with 7 bases lining up with TRBD1. CDR3 size: 17 residues. CDR1 and CDR2 from the germline V gene are MRHNA and SNTAGT. V was clipped by 6 bases and J by 4 bases; unmatched bases: 17. The CDR3 DNA reads TGTGCCAGCAGCGTTCGACAGGGAGGTTGGGGTGGCACTGAAGCTTTCTTT. Protein product: CASSVRQGGWGGTEAFF.

This clonotype was seen many times. The chain combines TRBV27 with TRBJ1-2; possible D gene TRBD1, 5 bases. Germline V gene data show CDR1 as MNHEY and CDR2 as SMNVEV (reference sequence). With 3 bases removed from V and 1 base from J, the gap between germline ends came to 9 bases. The CDR3 is 14 amino acids. CDR3 nucleotide sequence: TGTGCCAGCAGTTTTTCCAGGGTTAACTATGGCTACACCTTC. This gives the protein CASSFSRVNYGYTF.

On this clonotype itself: At one end the junction does not follow the germline gene, possibly because of a read error. The chain has TRBV29-1 and TRBJ2-1; D is ambiguous. The CDR3 is 10 amino acids. The germline V gene encodes CDR1 SQVTM and CDR2 ANQGSEA. The CDR3 region is CSVGGNGQFF. CDR3 nucleotide sequence: TGCAGCGTTGGTGGGAATGGGCAGTTCTTC.

This clonotype was picked up many times. This sequence joins TRBV7-6 and TRBJ2-5, with D possibly being TRBD2 (6 bases). This CDR3 comprises 12 residues. Trimming cost V 5 bases and J 4 bases, with 8 bases left between them. CDR1 SGHVS and CDR2 FNYEAQ come from the germline V gene. CDR3 coding DNA: TGTGCCAGCAGCGGGGGAGGAGAGACCCAGTACTTC. The encoded protein is CASSGGGETQYF.

The chain is built from TRBV27 and TRBJ1-5; D remains ambiguous. The CDR3 sequence is 14 residues long. The germline CDR1 and CDR2 sequences are MNHEY and SMNVEV (reference sequence). Trimming shortened V by 5 bases and J by 1 base, and 9 bases separated the two germline ends. CDR3 nucleotide sequence: TGTGCCAGCAGTATTCTGGGGAGCAATCAGCCCCAGCATTTT. Translated: CASSILGSNQPQHF.

In this sample, this clonotype turned up many times. The chain joins TRBV12-3 or TRBV12-4 to TRBJ1-1; D gene unclear. The CDR3 runs 11 residues. V was shortened by 3 bases and J by 6 bases, with 5 bases between the two germline ends. CDR3 coding DNA: TGTGCCAGCAGTTTCGGACCTGAAGCTTTCTTT. This translates into CASSFGPEAFF.

The chain employs TRBV7-9 and TRBJ2-1; either TRBD1 or TRBD2 may supply D (5 bases each). Germline CDR1 reads SEHNR; CDR2 reads FQNEAQ (reference sequence). CDR3 length equals 15 residues. Trimming left V 6 bases short and J 3 bases short, with 15 bases between. The CDR3, as DNA: TGTGCCAGCAGTCCTTCCGGGACGGACTACAATGAGCAGTTCTTC. Its protein is CASSPSGTDYNEQFF.

The chain uses TRBV10-3 and TRBJ2-1; TRBD2 matches 11 bases. This CDR3 contains 13 residues. V was clipped by 10 bases and J by 7 bases; unmatched bases: 6. CDR1 is ENHRY and CDR2 is SYGVKD in the germline V gene. This CDR3 reads CANSGGAFNEQFF. CDR3 coding DNA: TGTGCCAATAGCGGGGGGGCCTTTAATGAGCAGTTCTTC.

This chain connects TRBV7-9 to TRBJ2-3; 9 nucleotides agree with TRBD1. Trimming took 5 bases from V and 3 from J; bases not matched to a gene: 6. Per germline, CDR1 SEHNR and CDR2 FQNEAQ (reference sequence). There are 15 residues in the CDR3. CDR3 sequence reads: CASSITGGRTDTQYF. CDR3 DNA: TGTGCCAGCAGCATCACAGGGGGCAGGACAGATACGCAGTATTTT.

This clonotype was counted between two and nine times. This chain joins TRBV6-6 and TRBJ2-3, with D perhaps TRBD2 (5 bases). CDR1 MNHNY and CDR2 SVGAGI come from the germline V gene (reference sequence). Trimming took off 5 bases at V and 9 bases at J, with 24 bases between the two ends. This CDR3 contains 16 residues. CDR3 region: CASSKQAGKALGTQYF. In DNA, the CDR3 is TGTGCCAGCAGTAAACAAGCCGGGAAGGCCCTAGGGACGCAGTATTTT.

The J gene is TRBJ2-1, the V gene TRBV6-8; no firm D call. This CDR3 spans 15 amino acids. Germline-derived CDR1 and CDR2 are MNHGY and SAAAGT. V lost 5 bases and J lost 1, with 12 bases in between. The CDR3 DNA sequence: TGTGCCAGCAGTCCGCTGACGGGTTCCTACAATGAGCAGTTCTTC. Translated, it gives CASSPLTGSYNEQFF.

The rearrangement links TRBV4-1 to TRBJ2-5; tentative D call: TRBD2 (7 bases). The CDR3 loop spans 15 amino acids. V lost 4 bases and J 3 bases, leaving 15 bases between the germline ends. CDR1 is MGHRA, CDR2 YSYEKL, per germline. Written as DNA, the CDR3 is TGCGCCAGCAGCCGCCCGGGGGGCAGAAAAGAGACCCAGTACTTC. Translated: CASSRPGGRKETQYF.

The chain couples TRBV5-1 to TRBJ1-1; D unresolved. There are 14 residues in the CDR3. The germline CDR1 and CDR2 sequences are SGHRS and YFSETQ. V lost 3 bases to trimming and J lost 3 bases, with 12 bases between them. CDR3 coding DNA: TGCGCCAGCAGCTGGCGGCAGCCCGACACTGAAGCTTTCTTT. The encoded protein is CASSWRQPDTEAFF.

This clonotype was seen only a few times. The rearrangement links TRBV10-3 to TRBJ2-2, with 13 bases aligning to TRBD2. The CDR3 is 18 residues long. CDR1 is ENHRY and CDR2 is SYGVKD in the germline V gene. With 6 bases clipped from V and 4 bases from J, the junction kept 11 bases outside the gene matches. Written as DNA, the CDR3 is TGTGCCATCAGAAGACTGACTAGCGGGGGGCGGAGCACCGGGGAGCTGTTTTTT. It specifies CAIRRLTSGGRSTGELFF.

V is TRBV19 and J is TRBJ2-1; 7 nucleotides agree with TRBD1. Germline CDR1 and CDR2: LNHDA and SQIVND (reference sequence). This CDR3 is built from 14 residues. Trimming cost V 5 bases and J 6 bases; bases outside gene matches: 7. Here the CDR3 reads CASSQQGLVNEQFF. In DNA, the CDR3 is TGTGCCAGTAGTCAACAGGGGCTAGTCAATGAGCAGTTCTTC.

This clonotype was observed a handful of times. CDR3 region: CASSPAGAGQETQYF. The DNA of the CDR3 is TGTGCCAGCAGCCCAGCGGGGGCCGGTCAAGAGACCCAGTACTTC. The J gene is TRBJ2-5, the V gene TRBV7-9; 8 bases line up with TRBD2. The germline CDR1 and CDR2 sequences are SEHNR and FQNEAQ (reference sequence). After removal of 5 bases from V and 2 bases from J, the junction contained 7 bases not matched to a gene. The CDR3 spans 15 residues. The whole variable domain, remainder taken from reference TRBV7-9 and TRBJ2-5, is DTGVSQNPRHKITKRGQNVTFRCDPISEHNRLYWYRQTLGQGPEFLTYFQNEAQLEKSRLLSDRFSAERPKGSFSTLEIQRTEQGDSAMYLCASSPAGAGQETQYFGPGTRLLVL.

J is TRBJ2-5 and V is TRBV12-3 or TRBV12-4; unclear D gene. The CDR3 is 14 amino acids. The V end lost 3 bases, the J end lost 4 bases, and 12 bases lay between the germline ends. CDR3 in amino acids: CASSFVGVSETQYF. CDR3 DNA: TGTGCCAGCAGTTTCGTTGGGGTTTCAGAGACCCAGTACTTC.

This clonotype was counted ten times or more. The chain uses TRBV7-8 and TRBJ1-1, with TRBD1 as a possible D gene (6 bases). The CDR3 sequence is 17 residues long. Trimming shortened V by 2 bases and J by 7 bases, and 23 bases separated the two germline ends. The germline CDR1 and CDR2 sequences are SGHVS and FQNEAQ. CDR3 nucleotide sequence: TGTGCCAGCAGCTTAAGGGGGGGGTCGCGCGGGGCCCTTGAAGCTTTCTTT. This gives the protein CASSLRGGSRGALEAFF. Full variable domain (remainder filled in from reference TRBV7-8 and TRBJ1-1): GAGVSQSPRYKVAKRGQDVALRCDPISGHVSLFWYQQALGQGPEFLTYFQNEAQLDKSGLPSDRFFAERPEGSVSTLKIQRTQQEDSAVYLCASSLRGGSRGALEAFFGQGTRLTVV.

This chain connects TRBV7-3 to TRBJ2-1; D possibly corresponds to TRBD1 (6 bases). CDR1 and CDR2 from the germline V gene are SGHTA and FQGTGA. The CDR3 is 12 amino acids. Trimming left V 6 bases short and J 9 bases short, with 12 bases between. This CDR3 reads CASSTGTLEQFF. CDR3 nucleotide sequence: TGTGCCAGCAGTACCGGGACACTTGAGCAGTTCTTC.

V usage is TRBV6-1 and J usage is TRBJ2-7, with TRBD2 identical over 8 bases. V gave up 3 bases and J gave up 1 base; unmatched junction bases: 5. Germline CDR1 reads MNHNS; CDR2 reads SASEGT. This CDR3 contains 15 residues. The CDR3: CASSDVSGASYEQYV. The CDR3 bases are TGTGCCAGCAGTGACGTTAGCGGGGCTTCCTACGAGCAGTACGTC.

Only a few counts were recorded for this clonotype. This sequence joins TRBV28 and TRBJ2-1; tentatively, D is TRBD2 (5 bases). The CDR3 is made up of 14 amino acids. In germline, CDR1 is MDHEN, CDR2 SYDVKM. The V end was cut by 2 bases, the J end by 8 bases, with 13 bases between. As DNA, the CDR3 is TGTGCCAGCAGTTTAGGACCGACGCGGGATGAGCAGTTCTTC. Translation gives CASSLGPTRDEQFF.

This clonotype appeared many times. The chain recombines TRBV7-8 with TRBJ2-7, with D perhaps TRBD1 (6 bases). Trimming left V 1 base short and J 7 bases short, with 14 bases between. CDR3 length equals 14 residues. Germline lookup yields CDR1 SGHVS and CDR2 FQNEAQ. The CDR3 nucleotides read TGTGCCAGCAGCTTAGGGGACATGAGTAGGGAGCAGTACTTC. Translation: CASSLGDMSREQYF.